The clone carrying this T cell receptor beta chain was detected many times. The data originate from a study of T cells in Graves' hyperthyroidism and ophthalmopathy. Looking at the study overall: At the time of initial diagnosis and before any treatment, peripheral blood was collected.

CDR3 length: 14 residues. Looked up from germline, CDR1 is SGHNT and CDR2 is YENEEA. V dropped 7 bases and J dropped 5 bases, with 15 bases sitting between them. The definition of stable Graves' hyperthyroidism was no ophthalmopathy progression within 18 months. PBMCs came from about 10 ml fresh peripheral blood. The investigators amplified TCR beta CDR3 regions from RNA transcripts. Primed by the HTBI set, a first-round RT-PCR was run on the TCR CDR3. Each CDR3 protein is one row after TCRdb ran MiXCR on the multiplex PCR reads. The sample comprises about 200,000 distinct CDR3 sequences, about 17% of which are singletons, and about 56% rests with the top ten.

The sample comprised blood. This sequence joins TRBV11-3 and TRBJ2-1; weak D call: TRBD1 (6 bases). The source of this sequence is a woman aged 50 to 60 with Graves' hyperthyroidism. The CDR3, as DNA: TGTGCCAGCACATGGGGGCAGGCGAACAATGAGCAGTTCTTC. Its translation is CASTWGQANNEQFF.